Listed here is a single T cell receptor beta chain. What it binds is not known. Method: immunoSEQ multiplex PCR; TCRdb's copy keeps in-frame clones and lacks some. There are 98,000 or so clones in the sample; roughly nine tenths occur only once, and around 2.7% lies in the top ten. The data belong to a study of OX40 agonist ivuxolimab in advanced cancers. CDR1 SQVTM and CDR2 ANQGSEA come from the germline V gene. Trimming shortened V by 6 bases and J by 5 bases, and 13 bases separated the two germline ends. The CDR3 spans 12 residues. General study findings and limits: Relative to CD4+, CD8+ T cells held more expanded clones on average.

The TCR was taken from an adult with an advanced solid tumor such as melanoma, head and neck, liver or kidney cancer. Specimen: CD4+ or CD8+ T cells sorted from blood, collected in a trial of the OX40 agonist ivuxolimab. V usage is TRBV29-1 and J usage is TRBJ2-5; perhaps TRBD2 as D (5 bases). The chain's CDR3 is CSVSWTVETQYF. CDR3 DNA: TGCAGCGTCTCCTGGACTGTCGAGACCCAGTACTTC.